Listed below are T cell receptor beta chains from one sample, sequenced in a study of cytomegalovirus exposure and HLA in healthy donors. Profiling relied on immunoSEQ multiplex PCR, and the TCRdb table lists in-frame clones only, not all of them. The data hold some 190,000 clones, with around 86% observed a single time. The sequenced material came from PBMCs. All receptors come from a man aged 25 to 45 in good health and CMV-seronegative. The CDR3 runs from the conserved cysteine through the conserved F or W. The listing skips clone size in some rows; elsewhere it reads once, few, many or a size class.

>TRBV7-9|-
CASSFHPDRGNTEAFF
>TRBV7-9|-
CSSSPDRGGLRETQYF
>TRBV28|few
CASSPPTSGYEQYF
>TRBV6-1|-
CASREGPGTFTGELFF
>TRBV6-6|-
CASYDREGRTGELFF
>TRBV11-1|-
CASSKAPRSGRASEQYF
>TRBV15|-
CATSILERGPGEAFF
>TRBV7-9|-
CSSSLVVTGYREKLFF
>TRBV4-1|-
CASSLNWEAESYNEQFF
>TRBV11-2|few
CASSDRSGRSYNEQFF
>TRBV10-3|-
CAISEMATDTQYF
>TRBV28|once
CASRGTGSDFEAFF
>TRBV9|-
CASSVGAGADEAFF
>TRBV7-2|once
CASSKYQTGGRLYNEQFF
>TRBV18|once
CASSPSPGDTEAFF
>TRBV5-1|-
CASSLRGPAANTGELFF
>TRBV7-2|-
CASILSGGRVNTEAFF
>TRBV5-1|-
CASSLGGQGGSGANVLTF
>TRBV6-1|once
CASSEVPGHWNTGELFF
>TRBV11-2|-
CASSLDQRRGNEQFF
>TRBV2|-
CASILQSTTYEQYF
>TRBV18|once
CASSPRQGKETQYF
>TRBV7-6|-
CASSLEEKEQFF
>TRBV2|-
CASSYQGPHQPQHF
>TRBV4-3|-
CASSPTATSGGPSKYNEQFF
>TRBV28|-
CASSLGGTGSNYGYTF
>TRBV4-2|-
CASSRESGGAYEQYF
>TRBV6-5|few
CASSYGGTGANVLTF
>TRBV19|-
CASRAGGTDTQYF
>TRBV2|-
CASSLMPDYSYEQYF
>TRBV27|-
CASSLYQGNTGELFF
>TRBV11-2|few
CASSPLNTEAFF
>TRBV30|-
CAWSTHPGTSYEQYF
>TRBV5-6|-
CASSISVNEKLFF
>TRBV18|-
CASSPGQGSNQPQHF
>TRBV28|-
CASSFFRTSNQPQHF
>TRBV7-8|-
CASSFDRANTEAFF
>TRBV4-1|few
CASSQASSGRAYEQYF
>TRBV9|-
CASSPLGNTIYF
>TRBV28|-
CASSLSTVSPGTDTQYF
>TRBV7-6|-
CASRFSGSSYNEQFF
>TRBV7-2|-
CASSSIRDRVFSPLHF
>TRBV18|-
CASSPTSGGYNEQFF
>TRBV4-3|-
CASSQRTGVGNTIYF
>TRBV6-6|few
CASSGLTGANVLTF
>TRBV4-1|-
CASSQDPGYGYTF
>TRBV5-1|-
CASSPGTGDNQPQHF
>TRBV7-9|-
CASSLSVGAALYGYTF
>TRBV11-2|-
CASSLDSAGIFYEQYF
>TRBV29-1|-
CSLTGGGPRRTDTQYF
>TRBV5-1|-
CASSSTGTREQYF
>TRBV2|-
CASSSRAAKNIQYF
>TRBV15|-
CATSVSVASSTDTQYF
>TRBV2|few
CASGGQGAYLRELFF
>TRBV2|-
CASSDQDSQETQYF
>TRBV2|-
CASQGTATGELFF
>TRBV5-1|-
CASSSGVLETGELFF
>TRBV6-5|-
CASSTTANEKLFF
>TRBV13|-
CASSGGETQYF